This TCR beta chain was captured in a study of cytomegalovirus exposure and HLA in healthy donors (dated by TCRdb to about 2017). Concerning the study at large: In an earlier analysis of 550 to 750 of the donors, roughly 300 Gb of sequence data and 100 million or so unique TCR beta sequences from 150 million to 200 million T cells were reported. About 310 gigabases of sequencing data and 78 million or so unique TCR sequences were included in an early release covering 500 to 750 HLA-typed donors. The genetic ancestry cluster associated with self-reported Caucasian donors included 65% to 90% of the roughly 380 genotyped donors. The study aimed to test whether signatures of past pathogen exposure could be identified by cataloging public T cell receptors. The study profiled the T cell repertoires of some 610 subjects by immunosequencing and related them to cytomegalovirus serostatus. In addition to the first cohort of 666 subjects, a separate validation cohort of 130 or so different subjects was used. The study combined high-throughput TCR immunosequencing, statistical association of individual TCRs with disease status, and machine learning to predict cytomegalovirus infection status. In a later analysis, previously published TCR beta repertoires from more than 500 donors were re-analyzed and high-resolution HLA genotyping was added so that TCR occurrence patterns could be studied. Rather than drawing on any new phenotypic data, the later analysis identified candidate immune exposures from TCR beta sequences and the way those sequences occurred across donors. An earlier analysis of approximately 630 of the donors applied high-throughput TCR beta sequencing to assess whether each TCR beta V gene segment acted as functional or pseudogenic. Donor age, sex, ethnicity and CMV serostatus were compiled together with the repertoire data. Genome-wide SNP genotypes for about 60% of the roughly 700 donors were used in a later genetic analysis, which treated that subset as a discovery cohort. Every discovery cohort repertoire had been produced on one sequencing platform. HLA typing covered class I and class II loci at four-digit resolution. Typing coverage differed by locus: A, B, C, DRB1 and DQB1 were typed in about 629-640 donors, DQA1 in 522, DPA1 in nearly 610, and DPB1 in approximately 450. Four or five DR-DQ haplotypes were treated as single units for association and clustering because of strong linkage in the cohort. Among over 350 genotyped donors of the cohort, an average of roughly 240,000 unique TCR beta nucleotide sequences were sequenced per donor, roughly a sixth of them non-productive.

The cohort was made up of 500 to 800 healthy bone marrow donors. All cohort members were sampled while nominally healthy, although unrecorded immune exposures were likely present. The donor was CMV seronegative and was included in the group of several hundred seronegative cohort members. Every donor gave a peripheral blood sample, and the peripheral blood mononuclear cells from that sample were used for TCR beta sequencing. Genomic DNA extraction from the blood cell samples was performed with the Qiagen DNeasy Blood Extraction Kit. Regarding this clone: There is no known antigen for this receptor. No base quality values were provided; no much bigger clone lies one nucleotide off.

Between the V and J ends, shortened by 3 bases and 3 bases respectively, the junction contains 17 bases. The CDR3 goes from the cysteine to the phenylalanine over 16 residues. Only CDR3 DNA is held: 48 bases, read in frame from base 1. Sequences MNHNS (CDR1) and SASEGT (CDR2) are obtained from the germline V gene. Overall results and qualifications from the work: Three of the identified cytomegalovirus-associated TCR beta chains were confirmed in vitro to be specific for cytomegalovirus antigens. Most TCR sequences were seen in very few donors, while some public TCRs were found in many individuals. A later analysis associated about 18,000 TCR beta sequences with specific HLA alleles at a false discovery rate of 0.05. The classifier was reported to diagnose cytomegalovirus status with high specificity and sensitivity in both the original cohort and the validation cohort. According to the authors, the approach could potentially be generalized to other disease states and immunological phenotypes. A later analysis reported that several top co-occurrence clusters appeared linked to parvovirus B19, influenza, CMV and Epstein-Barr virus. Roughly uniform sequencing depth across donors was assumed in presence/absence analyses, although this assumption may not hold. In the study, around 150 TCR beta chains were listed as associated with cytomegalovirus. The sequencing pipeline was judged likely to have produced a cluster of highly shared sequence variants as a technical artifact. When HLA alleles, especially DR and DQ, strongly co-occurred, TCR associations were difficult to assign to individual alleles. The cohort was sequenced for TCR beta chains only, and without alpha or paired-chain data the features that could be detected were limited. Immune exposure information for the cohort was limited to CMV serostatus. A further reported finding was that TCR beta sequences accurately predicted the HLA-A and HLA-B alleles for most subjects in the first cohort. The earlier analysis of 450 to 700 of the donors excluded some 16 rarely observed V segments, including chromosome 9 orphons, because counts were too low. According to a later genetic analysis, donors in an Asian-associated ancestry cluster had fewer N-insertions in productive TCRs than the roughly 700-donor mean. HLA typing was unavailable for some donors at each locus, so association tests used only the typed subset. In a later analysis, HLA-associated TCR beta chains were found to be more clonally expanded and to have lower generation probabilities than equally common non-associated chains. Correlated functional status among segregating V segments might reflect linkage disequilibrium, but an unknown experimental factor could not be ruled out. The 87-base-pair reads could not distinguish some IMGT-functional V segments, including TRBV6-2 and TRBV6-3, so those segments were excluded. An association between a missense DCLRE1C variant and V-gene and J-gene trimming of TCR beta chains was found in a later genetic analysis and replicated in an independent cohort. A later analysis found that most CMV-associated TCR beta chains appeared HLA-restricted, with HLA associations seemingly driven largely by CMV exposure. In a later analysis, the rate of TCR association differed among HLA loci, with DRB1 alleles having the most associated TCRs and HLA-C alleles having the fewest. Broadly in line with IMGT annotations, most TCR beta V segments showed up in productive rearrangements about 87% or about 30% of the time in an earlier analysis of around 550 of the donors.

Receptor libraries were prepared by the immunoSEQ multiplex PCR assay. The multiplex PCR relied on a mix of 60 forward primers for TCR Vbeta segments and 13 reverse primers for TCR Jbeta segments. The CDR3 region of rearranged TCR beta genes was amplified from genomic DNA by a multiplex PCR assay. The amplified TCR beta libraries were sequenced on the Illumina HiSeq System as 87-base-pair reads. Regarding the original processing steps: In a later analysis, roughly 80 million unique TCR beta chains were counted across the 500 to 850 repertoires, and approximately 11 million of these chains were shared by at least two donors. A nearest-neighbor algorithm error-corrected the raw reads and collapsed the reads into unique sequences, merging closely related sequences to remove PCR and sequencing errors. Alignment of CDR3 sequences to IMGT reference sequences was used to assign V, D and J gene segments. For a sequence to be retained, a match of at least six nucleotides to both a V gene segment and a J gene segment was required. A rearrangement counted as productive if the CDR3 had no stop codons and remained in frame with V and J, and every other rearrangement counted as non-productive. Following IMGT convention, CDR3 was defined as the stretch from the second conserved V-encoded cysteine to the conserved J-encoded phenylalanine. The earlier analysis of about 640 of the donors excluded any sequence lacking an unambiguous match to a single V gene segment. In an earlier analysis of around 590 of the donors, a V segment was called functional when productive rearrangements were above 56.7%, and segregating when the standard deviation between donors exceeded 5%. To diagnose cytomegalovirus status from the catalog of TCR beta chain sequences, a statistical classification framework was built. In a later analysis, TCR nucleotide sequences were compared against IMGT/GENE-DB human TR gene sequences so that V and J genes could be assigned. Using the TCRdist pipeline, a later analysis assigned CDR3 sequences along with most-parsimonious VDJ recombination scenarios. In a later analysis, each TCR beta chain was defined by its CDR3 amino acid sequence together with its V-gene family, and reads lacking a unique V-gene family were excluded. In a later analysis, nearly 600 highly shared, low-generation-probability nucleotide sequences were removed to address suspected cross-contamination and a sequencing artifact. In a later analysis, a clonal expansion index was calculated for each public chain from normalized within-repertoire ranks of inferred template counts. Generation probabilities in a later analysis came from a VDJ recombination model fitted to out-of-frame rearrangements, and those results were checked against IGoR. Hypergeometric tests were used in a later analysis to score TCR-TCR, TCR-HLA and TCR-CMV co-occurrence, with a repertoire-size bias correction applied to the TCR pairs. A later analysis estimated false discovery rates by permuting HLA or CMV assignments 20 times. In a later analysis, co-occurring TCRs were grouped using DBSCAN, and TCRdist sequence similarity was added for clustering within HLA-allele-positive subsets. Co-occurrence clustering excluded repertoires with fewer than 30,000 or more than 120,000 public chains, plus five with anomalous nucleotide sharing. Here the immuneACCESS table is served through TCRdb, limited to in-frame sequences with V and J called. Missing clones are a known gap in these copies; in checked studies unresolved V genes cover under half, and the rest lacks a known reason. From that table come the V and J calls and clone size; the DNA was used to work out D and trimming. This sample gives roughly 150,000 clones in total; 84% of them show up just once. The ten largest account for almost 2.5% of the sample.

Sequenced sample: PBMCs. This clonotype originated in a boy aged 2 to 10 in good health and CMV-seronegative. This chain is built from TRBV6-1 and TRBJ1-2; no D gene can be assigned with confidence. The base sequence is TGTGCCAGCAGTGAGAGCCCAGGCCCCCCCTACTATGGCTACACCTTC. Translation gives CASSESPGPPYYGYTF.